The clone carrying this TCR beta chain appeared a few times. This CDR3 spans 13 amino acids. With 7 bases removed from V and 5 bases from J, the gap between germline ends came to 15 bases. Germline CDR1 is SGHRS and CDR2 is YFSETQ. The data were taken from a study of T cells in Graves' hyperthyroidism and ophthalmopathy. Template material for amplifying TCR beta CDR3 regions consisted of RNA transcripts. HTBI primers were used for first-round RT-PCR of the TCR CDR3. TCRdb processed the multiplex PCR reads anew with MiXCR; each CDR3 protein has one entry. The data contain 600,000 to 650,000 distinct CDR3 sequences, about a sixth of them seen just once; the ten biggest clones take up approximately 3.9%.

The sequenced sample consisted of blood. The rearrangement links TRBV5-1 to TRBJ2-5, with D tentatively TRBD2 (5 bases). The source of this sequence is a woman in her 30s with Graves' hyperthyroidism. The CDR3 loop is CASRIGGEETQYF. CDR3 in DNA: TGCGCCAGCCGGATCGGAGGCGAGGAGACCCAGTACTTC.